This TCR beta chain was captured in a study of blood T cell repertoires in COVID-19. Study in general: T cells, B-cell-depleted T cells, or PBMCs provided the cDNA or gDNA that served as material.

This clone appeared once. Assay: immunoSEQ multiplex PCR; the TCRdb copy retains only in-frame clones and omits some. The repertoire includes about 150,000 clones, about four fifths of them detected once, and 25% to 30% sits in the top ten. The CDR3 loop spans 14 amino acids. Germline V gene data show CDR1 as LNHDA and CDR2 as SQIVND (reference sequence). With V trimmed by 4 bases and J by 5 bases, 7 bases remained unmatched. This chain uses TRBV19 with TRBJ1-1; the match to TRBD1 covers 7 bases. This TCR was recovered from an older woman with acute or convalescent COVID-19. Sequences were obtained from peripheral blood. The CDR3 DNA follows: TGTGCCAGTAGTACCGACAGGGTAGGGACTGAAGCTTTCTTT. Amino acids: CASSTDRVGTEAFF. Full variable domain (outside the CDR3, taken from reference TRBV19 and TRBJ1-1): DGGITQSPKYLFRKEGQNVTLSCEQNLNHDAMYWYRQDPGQGLRLIYYSQIVNDFQKGDIAEGYSVSREKKESFPLTVTSAQKNPTAFYLCASSTDRVGTEAFFGQGTRLTVV.